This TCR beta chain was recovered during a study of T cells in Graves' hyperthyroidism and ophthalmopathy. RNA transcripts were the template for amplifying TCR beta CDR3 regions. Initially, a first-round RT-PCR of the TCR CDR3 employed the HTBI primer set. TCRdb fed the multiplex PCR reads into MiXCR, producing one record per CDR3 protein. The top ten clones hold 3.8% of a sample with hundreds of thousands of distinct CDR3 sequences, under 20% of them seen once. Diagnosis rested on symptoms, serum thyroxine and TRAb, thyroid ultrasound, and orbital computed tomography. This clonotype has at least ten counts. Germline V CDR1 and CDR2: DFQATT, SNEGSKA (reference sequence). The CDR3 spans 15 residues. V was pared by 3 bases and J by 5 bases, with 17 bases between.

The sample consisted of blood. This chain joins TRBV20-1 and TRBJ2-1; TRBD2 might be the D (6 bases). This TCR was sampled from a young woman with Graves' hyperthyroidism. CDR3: CSARKAGPPNNEQFF. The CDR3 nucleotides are TGCAGTGCTAGGAAAGCGGGTCCCCCGAACAATGAGCAGTTCTTC.